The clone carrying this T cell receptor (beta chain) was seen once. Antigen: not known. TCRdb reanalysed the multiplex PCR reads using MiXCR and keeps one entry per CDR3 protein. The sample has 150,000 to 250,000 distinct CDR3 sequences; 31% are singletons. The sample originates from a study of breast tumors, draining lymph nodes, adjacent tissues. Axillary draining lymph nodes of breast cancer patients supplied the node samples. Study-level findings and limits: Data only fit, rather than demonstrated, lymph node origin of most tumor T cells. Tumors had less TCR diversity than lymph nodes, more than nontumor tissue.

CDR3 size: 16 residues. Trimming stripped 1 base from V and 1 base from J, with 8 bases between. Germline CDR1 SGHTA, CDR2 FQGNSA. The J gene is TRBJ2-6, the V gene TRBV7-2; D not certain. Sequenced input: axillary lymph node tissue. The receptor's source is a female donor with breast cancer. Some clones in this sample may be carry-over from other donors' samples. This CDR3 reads CASSLVIGSGANVLTF. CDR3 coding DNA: TGTGCCAGCAGCTTAGTGATCGGGTCTGGGGCCAACGTCCTGACTTTC.